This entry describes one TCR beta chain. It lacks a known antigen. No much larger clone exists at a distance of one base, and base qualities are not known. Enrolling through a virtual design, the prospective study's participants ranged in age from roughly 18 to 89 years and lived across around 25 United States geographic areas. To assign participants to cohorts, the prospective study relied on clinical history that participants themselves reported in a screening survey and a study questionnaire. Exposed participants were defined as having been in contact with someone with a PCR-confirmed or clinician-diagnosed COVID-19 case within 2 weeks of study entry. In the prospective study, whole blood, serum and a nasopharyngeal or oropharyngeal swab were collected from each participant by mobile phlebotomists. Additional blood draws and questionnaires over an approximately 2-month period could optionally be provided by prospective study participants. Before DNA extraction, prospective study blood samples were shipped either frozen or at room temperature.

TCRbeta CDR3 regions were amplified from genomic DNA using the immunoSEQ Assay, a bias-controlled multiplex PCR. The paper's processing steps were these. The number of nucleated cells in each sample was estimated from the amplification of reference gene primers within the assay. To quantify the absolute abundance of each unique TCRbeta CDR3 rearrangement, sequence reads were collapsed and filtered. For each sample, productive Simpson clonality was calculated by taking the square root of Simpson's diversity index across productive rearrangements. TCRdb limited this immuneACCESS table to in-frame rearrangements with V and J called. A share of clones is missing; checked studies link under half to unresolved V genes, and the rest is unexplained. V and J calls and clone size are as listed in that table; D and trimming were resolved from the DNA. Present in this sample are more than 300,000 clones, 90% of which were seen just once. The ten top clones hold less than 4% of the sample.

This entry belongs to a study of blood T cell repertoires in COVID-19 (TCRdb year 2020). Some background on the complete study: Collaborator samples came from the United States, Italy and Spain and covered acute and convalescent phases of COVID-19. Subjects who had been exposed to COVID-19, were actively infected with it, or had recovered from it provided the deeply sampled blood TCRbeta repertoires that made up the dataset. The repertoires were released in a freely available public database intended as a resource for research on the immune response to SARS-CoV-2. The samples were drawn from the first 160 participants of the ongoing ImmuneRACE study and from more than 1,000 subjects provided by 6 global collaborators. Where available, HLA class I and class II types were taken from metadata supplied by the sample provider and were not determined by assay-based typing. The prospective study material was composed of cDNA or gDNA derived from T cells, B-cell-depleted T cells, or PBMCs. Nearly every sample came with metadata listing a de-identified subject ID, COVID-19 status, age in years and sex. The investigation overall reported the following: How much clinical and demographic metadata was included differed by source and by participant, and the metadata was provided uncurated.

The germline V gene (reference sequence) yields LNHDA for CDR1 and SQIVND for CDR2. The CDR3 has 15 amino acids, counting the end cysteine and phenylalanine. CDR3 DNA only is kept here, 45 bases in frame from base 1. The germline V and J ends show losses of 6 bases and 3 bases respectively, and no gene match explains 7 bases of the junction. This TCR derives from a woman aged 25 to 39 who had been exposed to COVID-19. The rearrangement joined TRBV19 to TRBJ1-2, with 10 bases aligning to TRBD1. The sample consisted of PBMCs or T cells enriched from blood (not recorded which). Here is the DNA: TGTGCCAGTAGGTCCAGGACAGGGGGGGACTATGGCTACACCTTC. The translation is CASRSRTGGDYGYTF.